The clone carrying this T cell receptor (beta chain) was seen once. Assay: immunoSEQ multiplex PCR; the TCRdb copy retains only in-frame clones and omits some. The table lists approximately 87,000 clones, roughly 95% of them singletons, with about 0.37% in the top ten. This record belongs to a study of technical replicates of blood from several donors. V dropped 7 bases and J dropped 5 bases, with 21 bases sitting between them. Germline V gene data show CDR1 as SGHRS and CDR2 as YFSETQ. The CDR3 sequence is 15 residues long. The chain uses TRBV5-1 and TRBJ1-2, with D perhaps matching TRBD1 (5 bases). This clonotype was sampled from a human donor in good health. The sample consisted of T cells isolated from PBMCs. CDR3 DNA: TGCGCCAGCGCACCAGCCGTCGGGGGTGGATATGGCTACACCTTC. It translates to CASAPAVGGGYGYTF.